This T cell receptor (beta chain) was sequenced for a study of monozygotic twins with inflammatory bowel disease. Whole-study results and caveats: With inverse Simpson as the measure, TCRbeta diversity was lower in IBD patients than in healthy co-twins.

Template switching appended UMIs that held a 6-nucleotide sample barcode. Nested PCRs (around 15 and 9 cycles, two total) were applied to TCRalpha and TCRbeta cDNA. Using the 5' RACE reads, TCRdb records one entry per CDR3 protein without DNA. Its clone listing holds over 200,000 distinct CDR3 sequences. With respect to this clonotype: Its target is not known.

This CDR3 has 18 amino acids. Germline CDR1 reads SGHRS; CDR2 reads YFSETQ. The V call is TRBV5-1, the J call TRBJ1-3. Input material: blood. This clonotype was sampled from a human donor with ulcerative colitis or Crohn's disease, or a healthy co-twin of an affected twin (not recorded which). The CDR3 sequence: CASSLDFTAGSSGNTIYF.